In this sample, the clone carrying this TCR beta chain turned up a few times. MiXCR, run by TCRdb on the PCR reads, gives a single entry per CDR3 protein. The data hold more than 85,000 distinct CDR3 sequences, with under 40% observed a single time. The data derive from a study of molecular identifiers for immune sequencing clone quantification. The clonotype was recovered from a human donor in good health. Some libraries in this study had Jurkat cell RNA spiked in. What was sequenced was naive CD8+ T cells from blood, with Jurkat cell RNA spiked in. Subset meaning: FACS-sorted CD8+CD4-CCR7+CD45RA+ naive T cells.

CDR3 sequence (DNA): TGTGCCAGCAGCTTGGCCGGGCTCTTTGAGCAGTACTTC. This sequence encodes CASSLAGLFEQYF. V usage is TRBV5-6 and J usage is TRBJ2-7; D gene uncertain. From germline, CDR1 is SGHDT and CDR2 YYEEEE. CDR3 length: 13 amino acids. Trimming removed 0 bases at V and 7 bases at J, with 11 bases between.